This T cell receptor beta chain comes out of a study of blood T cell repertoires in COVID-19. Study background: Acute and convalescent COVID-19 samples came from the United States, Italy and Spain. PBMCs, B-cell-depleted T cells, or T cells provided the cDNA or gDNA that made up the material.

This clone was counted many times. The CDR3 totals 12 residues. Between the trimmed V and J ends, which lost 0 bases and 6 bases, there was a span of 6 bases. The germline V gene encodes CDR1 LNHNV and CDR2 YYDKDF (reference sequence). In the study's own analysis: From reference gene primer amplification, estimates of nucleated cell counts were derived. Sequencing was performed with immunoSEQ multiplex PCR; in TCRdb, only in-frame clones are kept and a portion is missing. V and J calls and clone size are copied from that table; D and trimming were computed from the DNA. The sample consists of under 200,000 clones, about four fifths of them appearing once.

Sequenced material: peripheral blood. The chain employs TRBV15 and TRBJ2-7; D gene uncertain. The clonotype originates from a woman aged 70-85 years who had recovered from COVID-19. The CDR3 region has the DNA TGTGCCACCAGCAGAGAGGTCGGCGAGCAGTACTTC. Translating it yields CATSREVGEQYF.